The present entry profiles one TCR beta chain with its context. Its target antigen remains unknown. There are no base qualities to consult, and no much larger clone falls within one base. The CDR3 holds 14 amino acids from the cysteine to the phenylalanine. The sequence is cut down to CDR3 DNA, 42 bases in frame from base 1. V gives up 1 base and J gives up 1 base, and the segment between their germline ends measures 7 bases. CDR1 is given as SGHTA and CDR2 as FQGNSA, both from the germline V gene. The immunoSEQ Assay, a bias-controlled multiplex PCR, was used to amplify TCRbeta CDR3 regions from genomic DNA. As for how the authors treated the data: Nucleated cell counts per sample were estimated from amplification of reference gene primers within the assay. To quantify the absolute abundance of each unique TCRbeta CDR3 rearrangement, sequence reads were collapsed and filtered. For each sample, productive Simpson clonality was calculated by taking the square root of Simpson's diversity index across productive rearrangements. TCRdb's version of the immuneACCESS table is confined to in-frame rearrangements and falls short of the full clone set. An unresolved V gene accounts for under half of the shortfall where checked; the remainder is of unknown origin. The D gene and trimming were derived from the DNA, and the V and J assignments and clone size from that table. For this sample there are approximately 45,000 clones; 86% appear just once. The ten top clones hold 2.5% to 3.5% of the sample.

The sample is drawn from a study of blood T cell repertoires in COVID-19 (dated by TCRdb to 2019 to 2021). About the investigation overall: Samples from collaborators originated in the United States, Italy and Spain and spanned both the acute and convalescent phases of COVID-19. The prospective study material was composed of cDNA or gDNA derived from T cells, B-cell-depleted T cells, or PBMCs. The samples were drawn from the first 160 participants of the ongoing ImmuneRACE study and from roughly 1,300 subjects provided by 6 global collaborators. The dataset comprised deeply sampled blood TCRbeta repertoires from subjects exposed to, actively infected with, or recovered from COVID-19. The repertoires were released in a freely available public database intended as a resource for research on the immune response to SARS-CoV-2. A de-identified subject ID, COVID-19 status, age in years and sex were almost always included in the sample metadata. Where available, HLA class I and class II types were taken from metadata supplied by the sample provider and were not determined by assay-based typing. Study-level results and caveats: The quantity of clinical and demographic metadata differed by source and by participant and was supplied without curation.

The collaborating institutions used their own protocols to collect whole blood in K2EDTA tubes. For TCRbeta analysis, collaborators shipped samples as frozen whole blood, isolated PBMCs, or DNA extracted from either of those sample types. This TCR was sampled from a woman of 80 years or more with acute or convalescent COVID-19. Material for sequencing was peripheral blood. The rearranged segments are TRBV7-2 and TRBJ2-5, with no confident D gene call. The CDR3 region reads CASSLGSGQETQYF. The DNA sequence is given as TGTGCCAGCAGCTTAGGGTCAGGCCAAGAGACCCAGTACTTC.